This T cell receptor (beta chain) came from a study of blood T cell repertoires in COVID-19. Study as a whole: The United States, Italy and Spain provided the acute and convalescent COVID-19 samples.

Original processing notes: From reference gene primer amplification, estimates of nucleated cell counts were derived. Generated by immunoSEQ multiplex PCR, the TCRdb table keeps only in-frame clones and is missing some. V, J and clone size are taken as reported in that table, and D and trimming were inferred from the DNA itself. The sample holds fewer than 200,000 clones, 85% to 90% seen once. The CDR3 loop spans 14 amino acids. The V gene end was trimmed by 5 bases and the J gene end by 8 bases; junction bases not matched to a gene: 6. Germline CDR1 SGHTA, CDR2 FQGNSA. This rearrangement joins TRBV7-2 to TRBJ1-2; 12 bases are shared with TRBD1. The receptor was derived from a man aged 50-59 years who had recovered from COVID-19. Sequencing used peripheral blood. Here the CDR3 DNA reads TGTGCCAGCAGCGCGTCCGGGACAGGGGGCGGCTACACCTTC. Translated, it gives CASSASGTGGGYTF.